These 12 T cell receptor beta chains share one sample of origin, sequenced in a study of blood T cell repertoires in COVID-19. Using immunoSEQ multiplex PCR, the repertoire was profiled, and TCRdb retains in-frame clones only, with some absent. This sample has tens of thousands of clones, with 75% to 90% found just once. Sequenced material: peripheral blood. The receptor set was obtained from a woman in her sixties or seventies with active COVID-19.

The chain combines TRBV5-1 with TRBJ2-3; 9 positions agree with TRBD2. CDR1 SGHRS and CDR2 YFSETQ come from the germline V gene. The CDR3 length is 15 residues. Unmatched junction bases numbered 7, after V lost 6 bases and J lost 2 bases. The CDR3 loop reads CASIPVAGDTDTQYF. The CDR3 region has the DNA TGCGCCAGCATACCCGTAGCGGGGGACACAGATACGCAGTATTTT.

This chain links TRBV7-9 with TRBJ1-5, with a possible D match to TRBD1 (5 bases). CDR1 is SEHNR and CDR2 is FQNEAQ in the germline V gene (reference sequence). Trimming left V 1 base short and J 0 bases short, with 16 bases between. The length of the CDR3 is 18 residues. This CDR3 reads CASSLGQLGTYSNQPQHF. The CDR3 DNA reads as TGTGCCAGCAGCTTAGGACAGCTCGGAACCTATAGCAATCAGCCCCAGCATTTT.

V gene TRBV15 combines with J gene TRBJ2-7; 8 bases are a match to TRBD1. V lost 1 base to trimming and J lost 2 bases; unmatched junction nucleotides: 4. This CDR3 has 15 amino acids. CDR1 is LNHNV and CDR2 is YYDKDF in the germline V gene (reference sequence). CDR3 nucleotide sequence: TGTGCCACCAGCAGAGGGGCAGGGGGCACCTACGAGCAGTACTTC. It specifies CATSRGAGGTYEQYF.

The CDR3 DNA follows: TGTGCCAGCAGGACCGGGACAGGACTCTACAATGAGCAGTTCTTC. This codes for CASRTGTGLYNEQFF. J is TRBJ2-1 and V is TRBV7-9; TRBD1 aligns across 8 bases. Germline V gene data show CDR1 as SEHNR and CDR2 as FQNEAQ (reference sequence). There are 15 residues in the CDR3. V shed 6 bases, J shed 3 bases, and the junction held 7 bases outside the gene matches. The full variable domain, its missing parts supplied by reference TRBV7-9 and TRBJ2-1, is DTGVSQNPRHKITKRGQNVTFRCDPISEHNRLYWYRQTLGQGPEFLTYFQNEAQLEKSRLLSDRFSAERPKGSFSTLEIQRTEQGDSAMYLCASRTGTGLYNEQFFGPGTRLTVL.

This rearrangement joins TRBV6-2 or TRBV6-3 to TRBJ1-4, with D tentatively TRBD1 (5 bases). This CDR3 contains 15 residues. Germline V gives CDR1 MNHEY, CDR2 SVGEGT. Trimming stripped 4 bases from V and 7 bases from J, with 16 bases between. The chain's CDR3 is CASSSLGREGEKLFF. CDR3 sequence (DNA): TGTGCCAGCAGTTCCCTGGGGCGGGAAGGTGAAAAACTGTTTTTT.

This chain links TRBV3-1 (or the pseudogene TRBV3-2) with TRBJ2-7, with D maybe TRBD1 (6 bases). V lost 1 base, J lost 5 bases, and 18 bases lay in between. CDR1 is LGHDT and CDR2 is YNNKEL in the germline V gene (reference sequence). The CDR3 is 16 residues long. The CDR3: CASSQATSRGRHEQYF. The CDR3 DNA is TGTGCCAGCAGCCAAGCCACCTCCAGGGGTCGGCACGAGCAGTACTTC.

The V gene is TRBV6-5, the J gene TRBJ2-2; TRBD2 might be the D (5 bases). The CDR3 covers 15 residues. CDR1 and CDR2 from the germline V gene are MNHEY and SVGAGI. V lost 6 bases and J 6 bases, leaving 17 bases between the germline ends. The CDR3 reads CASRRASRPPGELFF. The CDR3 region has the DNA TGTGCCAGCAGGAGGGCTTCCCGGCCGCCCGGGGAGCTGTTTTTT.

The chain uses TRBV4-2 and TRBJ1-5; maybe TRBD1 (6 bases). The germline CDR1 and CDR2 sequences are LGHNA and YNFKEQ. Trimming stripped 6 bases from V and 0 bases from J, with 18 bases between. The CDR3 sequence is 17 residues long. This CDR3 reads CASRKSGTNYSNQPQHF. The DNA for the CDR3 is TGTGCCAGCAGAAAATCCGGGACAAATTATAGCAATCAGCCCCAGCATTTT.

This clone was found a few times. The chain links TRBV3-1 (or the pseudogene TRBV3-2) to TRBJ1-1; 7 bases line up with TRBD1. Per germline, CDR1 LGHDT and CDR2 YNNKEL (reference sequence). This CDR3 spans 15 amino acids. V lost 4 bases, J lost 5 bases, and 10 bases stayed unmatched. CDR3 DNA sequence: TGTGCCAGCAGCCTCCGAAGGGGGCTTGCAACTGAAGCTTTCTTT. Translated: CASSLRRGLATEAFF.

The chain joins TRBV11-2 to TRBJ1-2; 9 bases match TRBD1. Trimming at V came to 1 base and at J to 4 bases, leaving 7 bases not matched to a gene. This CDR3 has 16 residues. In germline, CDR1 is SGHAT, CDR2 FQNNGV. CDR3 protein: CASSLATGGPRYGYTF. CDR3 nucleotide sequence: TGTGCCAGCAGCTTAGCGACAGGGGGTCCCCGCTATGGCTACACCTTC.

This chain uses TRBV5-4 with TRBJ2-7; tentatively, D is TRBD1 (6 bases). Trimming stripped 4 bases from V and 6 bases from J, with 20 bases between. The CDR3 loop spans 15 amino acids. The V gene's germline CDR1 is SGHNT and CDR2 YYREEE (reference sequence). The CDR3 reads CASSPGGGRKLEQYF. CDR3 bases: TGTGCCAGCAGCCCTGGGGGCGGGCGAAAGCTCGAGCAGTACTTC. The whole variable domain, remainder taken from reference TRBV5-4 and TRBJ2-7, is ETGVTQSPTHLIKTRGQQVTLRCSSQSGHNTVSWYQQALGQGPQFIFQYYREEENGRGNFPPRFSGLQFPNYSSELNVNALELDDSALYLCASSPGGGRKLEQYFGPGTRLTVT.

The chain couples TRBV27 to TRBJ2-1, with 10 positions matching TRBD2. Trimming at V came to 10 bases and at J to 3 bases, leaving 6 bases not matched to a gene. The CDR3 sequence is 14 residues long. Germline V gene data show CDR1 as MNHEY and CDR2 as SMNVEV (reference sequence). CDR3 bases: TGTGCCACCCAACTAGCGGGGAACTACAATGAGCAGTTCTTC. Translated, it gives CATQLAGNYNEQFF.